The 29 T cell receptor beta chains in this list originate from one sample, sequenced in a study of blood T cell repertoires in COVID-19 (dated by TCRdb to between 2020 and 2021). Library construction relied on the immunoSEQ multiplex PCR assay. TCRdb stores this immuneACCESS table with in-frame sequences only. Part of the clones is absent; in the studies checked, under half of the shortfall reflects unresolved V genes, and no reason is known for the rest. In all, the sample holds 230,000 or so clones, and 80% to 90% of those were seen once. About 7% of the sample is in the top ten clones. The sample consisted of PBMCs or T cells enriched from blood (not recorded which). The origin of the receptors is a woman in her forties or fifties who had been exposed to COVID-19.

DNA of the CDR3: TGTGCCAGCAGGGAAAGGACAGGGGCCCGGAACACTGAAGCTTTCTTT. Residues: CASRERTGARNTEAFF. The genes are TRBV6-1 and TRBJ1-1, with 9 positions matching TRBD1. From germline, CDR1 is MNHNS and CDR2 SASEGT. Trimming cost V 6 bases and J 1 base; bases outside gene matches: 9. The CDR3 spans 16 residues.

This sequence joins TRBV6-5 and TRBJ2-7, with D possibly matching TRBD2 (5 bases). Trimming cost V 4 bases and J 5 bases, with 18 bases left between them. Germline lookup yields CDR1 MNHEY and CDR2 SVGAGI. The CDR3 is made up of 15 amino acids. Written as DNA, the CDR3 is TGTGCCAGCAGTTCCGCAGAGGGCTGGTATAACGAGCAGTACTTC. Encoded protein: CASSSAEGWYNEQYF.

A note on this clone: Other DNA variants within this sample encode the same CDR3. The chain is built from TRBV24-1 and TRBJ2-5; D is perhaps TRBD1 (7 bases). Germline CDR1 reads KGHDR; CDR2 reads SFDVKD. The CDR3 totals 13 residues. V was shortened by 6 bases and J by 5 bases, with 12 bases between the two germline ends. CDR3 amino acids: CATSLSGGETQYF. The CDR3 nucleotides are TGTGCCACCAGTTTGTCAGGGGGGGAGACCCAGTACTTC.

V and J are TRBV6-2 or TRBV6-3 and TRBJ2-7; D gene uncertain. V shed 5 bases and J shed 6 bases, with 20 bases lying between them. The CDR3 totals 15 residues. Germline CDR1 is MNHEY and CDR2 is SVGEGT. Here the CDR3 reads CASSQVLGSTTEQYF. The CDR3 DNA reads TGTGCCAGCAGTCAGGTCTTGGGTTCTACAACCGAGCAGTACTTC.

This clone was seen a few times. The chain carries TRBV29-1 and TRBJ1-2; 12 bases align to TRBD1. The length of the CDR3 is 14 residues. With V trimmed by 7 bases and J by 8 bases, 11 bases remained unmatched. In germline, CDR1 is SQVTM, CDR2 ANQGSEA. The CDR3 DNA reads TGCAGCGCCGAACCGGGACAGGGGGCTAAGGGCTACACCTTC. It is translated as CSAEPGQGAKGYTF.

The V and J genes are TRBV4-3 and TRBJ1-2, with 10 bases aligning to TRBD1. CDR1 and CDR2 (germline): LGHNA, YSLEER. V lost 3 bases, J lost 8 bases, and 9 bases stayed unmatched. CDR3 length: 15 amino acids. CDR3 region: CASSQDRTGGVGYTF. The CDR3 DNA reads as TGCGCCAGCAGCCAGGATCGGACAGGGGGAGTCGGCTACACCTTC.

This clone showed up just once. The chain recombines TRBV7-9 with TRBJ2-4; TRBD2 is a possible D gene (7 bases). Germline assignment: CDR1 SEHNR and CDR2 FQNEAQ (reference sequence). V was shortened by 4 bases and J by 8 bases, with 18 bases between the two germline ends. This CDR3 comprises 15 residues. CDR3 sequence: CASSSSGGGEHIQYF. The CDR3 bases are TGTGCCAGCAGCTCATCCGGCGGGGGCGAGCACATTCAGTACTTC. Full variable domain (rest looked up from reference TRBV7-9 and TRBJ2-4): DTGVSQNPRHKITKRGQNVTFRCDPISEHNRLYWYRQTLGQGPEFLTYFQNEAQLEKSRLLSDRFSAERPKGSFSTLEIQRTEQGDSAMYLCASSSSGGGEHIQYFGAGTRLSVL.

The J gene is TRBJ1-1, the V gene TRBV9; TRBD1 aligns across 8 bases. V lost 0 bases to trimming and J lost 6 bases; unmatched junction nucleotides: 4. The CDR3 spans 14 residues. The germline CDR1 and CDR2 sequences are SGDLS and YYNGEE. DNA for the CDR3: TGTGCCAGCAGCGTAGTACAGGGGGTTGCTGAAGCTTTCTTT. It specifies CASSVVQGVAEAFF.

The chain recombines TRBV11-2 with TRBJ1-1, with D possibly being TRBD1 (5 bases). This CDR3 comprises 16 residues. The germline V gene encodes CDR1 SGHAT and CDR2 FQNNGV. V was clipped by 5 bases and J by 3 bases, with 19 bases between them. The CDR3 loop is CASSLREGKVDTEAFF. As DNA, the CDR3 is TGTGCCAGCAGCCTAAGGGAGGGGAAGGTTGACACTGAAGCTTTCTTT.

The chain has TRBV14 and TRBJ1-1; no firm D call. The germline V gene has CDR1 SGHDN and CDR2 FVKESK. V lost 2 bases to trimming and J lost 1 base, with 8 bases between them. The CDR3 extends over 14 amino acids. CDR3: CASSQLWPNTEAFF. The CDR3 coding sequence is TGTGCCAGCAGCCAACTCTGGCCGAACACTGAAGCTTTCTTT.

This chain connects TRBV5-4 to TRBJ2-7; TRBD2 matches 11 bases. V lost 5 bases, J lost 2 bases, and 12 bases stayed unmatched. The germline gives CDR1 SGHNT, CDR2 YYREEE (reference sequence). The CDR3 contains 17 residues. CDR3 in DNA: TGTGCCAGCAGTTCCCCCAGGGGGACTAGCGGACCCTACGAGCAGTACTTC. It translates to CASSSPRGTSGPYEQYF.

The V call is TRBV19, the J call TRBJ2-1; no firm D call. Germline values: CDR1 LNHDA, CDR2 SQIVND (reference sequence). Trimming took off 7 bases at V and 4 bases at J, with 5 bases between the two ends. The CDR3 has 11 amino acids. The CDR3 DNA sequence: TGTGCCAGTATGAGATACAATGAGCAGTTCTTC. The encoded protein is CASMRYNEQFF.

V and J are TRBV7-8 and TRBJ2-3; D is unresolved. CDR1 is SGHVS and CDR2 is FQNEAQ in the germline V gene. The CDR3 covers 15 residues. The ends were cut back, 7 bases at V and 4 bases at J, with 18 bases in the middle. The CDR3 bases are TGTGCCAGCACCCCCCTAGAATATGGCGCAGATACGCAGTATTTT. Protein: CASTPLEYGADTQYF.

The rearrangement uses TRBV10-3 and TRBJ1-2, with D tentatively TRBD1 (5 bases). The germline V and J ends were trimmed by 2 bases and 8 bases, with 18 bases remaining between them. The V gene's germline CDR1 is ENHRY and CDR2 SYGVKD. The CDR3 is made up of 15 amino acids. CDR3 sequence: CAISEGIDSPAGYTF. CDR3 in DNA: TGTGCCATCAGTGAGGGGATAGACAGCCCTGCCGGCTACACCTTC.

The gene calls are TRBV30 and TRBJ1-4; no clear D. The CDR3 is 11 amino acids. The ends were cut back, 6 bases at V and 4 bases at J, with 6 bases in the middle. The germline CDR1 and CDR2 sequences are GTSNPN and SVGIG (reference sequence). The CDR3 loop is CACIGNEKLFF. CDR3 DNA sequence: TGTGCCTGCATCGGTAATGAAAAACTGTTTTTT. Full variable domain (rest looked up from reference TRBV30 and TRBJ1-4): SQTIHQWPATLVQPVGSPLSLECTVEGTSNPNLYWYRQAAGRGLQLLFYSVGIGQISSEVPQNLSASRPQDRQFILSSKKLLLSDSGFYLCACIGNEKLFFGSGTQLSVL.

This clone has a handful of counts. V gene TRBV6-5 combines with J gene TRBJ1-3; the match to TRBD1 covers 7 bases. The CDR3 spans 14 residues. The germline V gene has CDR1 MNHEY and CDR2 SVGAGI. The V gene end was trimmed by 8 bases and the J gene end by 4 bases; junction bases not matched to a gene: 8. CDR3 in amino acids: CASSRGAVGNTIYF. Written as DNA, the CDR3 is TGTGCCAGCTCCAGGGGGGCGGTAGGAAACACCATATATTTT.

This chain joins TRBV5-1 and TRBJ1-3; D unresolved. V lost 0 bases and J 0 bases, leaving 10 bases between the germline ends. From germline, CDR1 is SGHRS and CDR2 YFSETQ. The CDR3 runs 16 residues. CDR3 DNA: TGCGCCAGCAGCTTGGGATCAGTCCGCTCTGGAAACACCATATATTTT. This gives the protein CASSLGSVRSGNTIYF.

The chain couples TRBV18 to TRBJ2-7; 7 nucleotides match TRBD2. The CDR3 is 14 amino acids. The V and J ends lost 6 bases and 6 bases, in that order; junction bases with no gene match: 11. CDR1 is KGHSH and CDR2 is LQKENI in the germline V gene. Here the CDR3 DNA reads TGTGCCAGCTCGACCTCGGGGAGGGTTGGCGAGCAGTACTTC. Translated, it gives CASSTSGRVGEQYF.

This sequence joins TRBV5-4 and TRBJ1-6, with 7 bases that match TRBD1. V shed 5 bases, J shed 8 bases, and the junction held 10 bases outside the gene matches. The length of the CDR3 is 15 residues. Germline V lookup: CDR1 SGHNT, CDR2 YYREEE (reference sequence). CDR3 loop: CASRLGWDSDSPLHF. For the CDR3, the DNA is TGTGCCAGCAGACTTGGGTGGGACAGCGATTCACCCCTCCACTTT. The variable domain in full, completed from reference TRBV5-4 and TRBJ1-6, reads ETGVTQSPTHLIKTRGQQVTLRCSSQSGHNTVSWYQQALGQGPQFIFQYYREEENGRGNFPPRFSGLQFPNYSSELNVNALELDDSALYLCASRLGWDSDSPLHFGNGTRLTVT.

The V gene is TRBV21-1, the J gene TRBJ1-6; the table assigns TRBD1, which was not confirmed against the DNA. TRBV21-1 is described as a pseudogene. The CDR3 consists of 17 residues. CDR3: CASSKDPSDSSNSPLHF. The DNA of the CDR3 is TGTGCCAGCAGCAAAGATCCCTCAGACAGCTCAAATTCACCCCTCCACTTT.

The CDR3 sequence is CASSPRGQGEAFF. CDR3 bases: TGTGCCAGCTCACCAAGGGGACAGGGTGAAGCTTTCTTT. J is TRBJ1-1 and V is TRBV18; 9 nucleotides line up with TRBD1. The trim removed 2 bases at V and 7 bases at J, leaving 2 bases unmatched. Germline CDR1 and CDR2: KGHSH and LQKENI. The CDR3 length is 13 residues.

This clone appeared once. The rearrangement uses TRBV7-9 and TRBJ2-3, with 7 bases identical to TRBD1. Per germline, CDR1 SEHNR and CDR2 FQNEAQ (reference sequence). V gave up 0 bases and J gave up 4 bases; unmatched junction bases: 1. This CDR3 is 14 amino acids long. The CDR3 coding sequence is TGTGCCAGCAGCTTAGCAGGGGGCGCAGATACGCAGTATTTT. This encodes CASSLAGGADTQYF.

The chain joins TRBV9 to TRBJ1-1, with 11 bases identical to TRBD1. The germline CDR1 and CDR2 sequences are SGDLS and YYNGEE. This CDR3 region has 15 residues. The J segment lost 7 bases and the V segment lost 2 bases, leaving 7 bases of the junction unmatched. CDR3: CASSVAPGQGDEAFF. The CDR3 DNA is TGTGCCAGCAGCGTGGCCCCGGGACAGGGGGATGAAGCTTTCTTT.

This clone is a singleton in its sample. The chain is built from TRBV29-1 and TRBJ1-1; no definite D call. The CDR3 has 15 amino acids. Germline CDR1 and CDR2: SQVTM and ANQGSEA. V gave up 0 bases and J gave up 1 base, with 12 bases separating them. The CDR3 loop reads CSVEDSRRANTEAFF. CDR3 nucleotides: TGCAGCGTTGAAGATTCCAGGCGGGCGAACACTGAAGCTTTCTTT.

The chain is built from TRBV11-2 and TRBJ2-1; 7 positions match TRBD2. With V trimmed by 4 bases and J by 9 bases, 9 bases remained unmatched. The CDR3 consists of 14 residues. From germline, CDR1 is SGHAT and CDR2 FQNNGV. The CDR3 DNA sequence: TGTGCCAGCAGCTCTACCTGGGGGGGGTCTGAGCAGTTCTTC. It translates to CASSSTWGGSEQFF.

V usage is TRBV5-4 and J usage is TRBJ2-6, with 7 bases lining up with TRBD1. From germline, CDR1 is SGHNT and CDR2 YYREEE (reference sequence). The CDR3 has 19 amino acids. J was trimmed by 0 bases and V by 0 bases; bases with no gene match: 9. CDR3 nucleotide sequence: TGTGCCAGCAGCTTGGGGGGACAGTCCAAACTCTCTGGGGCCAACGTCCTGACTTTC. It is translated as CASSLGGQSKLSGANVLTF. The whole variable domain, filled in from reference TRBV5-4 and TRBJ2-6, reads ETGVTQSPTHLIKTRGQQVTLRCSSQSGHNTVSWYQQALGQGPQFIFQYYREEENGRGNFPPRFSGLQFPNYSSELNVNALELDDSALYLCASSLGGQSKLSGANVLTFGAGSRLTVL.

The V gene is TRBV11-2, the J gene TRBJ2-3; D might be TRBD2 (7 bases). V shed 5 bases and J shed 9 bases, with 30 bases lying between them. Germline-derived CDR1 and CDR2 are SGHAT and FQNNGV. This CDR3 comprises 18 residues. CDR3 in DNA: TGTGCCAGCAGCCGCCTTCCGCGCGGCGGGGGCCCCGGGGGGACGCAGTATTTT. This translates into CASSRLPRGGGPGGTQYF.

The DNA for the CDR3 is TGTGCCAGCAGCGCCCGGACAGGTCTACAGAACACTGAAGCTTTCTTT. Its translation: CASSARTGLQNTEAFF. This rearrangement joins TRBV7-2 to TRBJ1-1; 7 bases match TRBD1. Germline CDR1 is SGHTA and CDR2 is FQGNSA. The CDR3 totals 16 residues. Trimming at V came to 5 bases and at J to 1 base, leaving 10 bases not matched to a gene.

The rearrangement joins TRBV12-3 or TRBV12-4 to TRBJ1-2; D ambiguous. The V end was cut by 3 bases, the J end by 4 bases, with 9 bases between. This CDR3 contains 13 residues. The CDR3 here is CASSFAVSYGYTF. Written as DNA, the CDR3 is TGTGCCAGCAGTTTTGCGGTGTCCTATGGCTACACCTTC.